This TCR beta chain was identified during a study of cytomegalovirus exposure and HLA in healthy donors. Whole-study findings and limits: TCR beta V- and J-gene trimming was later associated with a missense DCLRE1C variant.

With 0 bases removed from V and 3 bases from J, the gap between germline ends came to 12 bases. This CDR3 comprises 16 residues. CDR1 and CDR2 (germline): MNHNS, SASEGT. Worth noting for this clone: Antigen: not known.

Primers included in the PCR were 60 Vbeta and 13 Jbeta primers. Authors' processing steps: Per a later analysis, the number of unique TCR beta chains was roughly 87 million, of which roughly 11 million were shared. The data were produced by immunoSEQ multiplex PCR, yet TCRdb's version contains in-frame clones alone and is incomplete. V and J calls and clone size follow that table, whereas D and trimming were derived from the DNA. The profile shows about 240,000 clones, approximately 81% of them singletons. Sequenced: PBMCs. V gene TRBV6-1 combines with J gene TRBJ2-1, with D possibly TRBD2 on 5 matching bases. The receptor's source is a woman aged 55 to 70 in good health and CMV-seropositive. CDR3 DNA sequence: TGTGCCAGCAGTGAAGCCGGCGGGTTTTTCTACAATGAGCAGTTCTTC. This gives the protein CASSEAGGFFYNEQFF.